This is a list of T cell receptor beta chains from one sample in a study of identical twins. TCRdb re-called the 5' RACE reads through MiXCR, storing one row per CDR3 protein. The sample lists over 500,000 distinct CDR3 sequences; 20% to 25% were seen once. The same data also went into a second study, on T cells expressing NK-cell markers.

Sequencing was carried out using CD4+ T cells sorted from blood. The origin of the receptors is a woman in her late teens or twenties in good health. Both conserved end residues are part of each CDR3. A D gene is named only where the DNA matches it firmly. Size tells how often a clone was seen (once, few, many) or the class of an expanded clone, and some rows leave it out.

-	TRBJ2-7	TRBV20-1	-	TGCAGTGCTAGAGTGAACGACGAGCAGTACTTC	CSARVNDEQYF
-	TRBJ2-6	TRBV20-1	-	TGCAGTGCTAGAGATCATACCTCTGGGGCCAACGTCCTGACTTTC	CSARDHTSGANVLTF
-	TRBJ1-1	TRBV5-5	few	TGTGCCAGCAGCTTGCTGCGGCAGATGAACACTGAAGCTTTCTTT	CASSLLRQMNTEAFF
TRBD2	TRBJ2-1	TRBV5-1	-	TGCGCCAGCAGCTCCTGGGGTTGGCGGGGGGGGGAGCAGTTCTTC	CASSSWGWRGGEQFF
TRBD1	TRBJ2-3	TRBV20-1	-	TGCAGTGCCGCCGACAGGGACCTAACAGATACGCAGTATTTT	CSAADRDLTDTQYF
-	TRBJ1-2	TRBV6-2/TRBV6-3	-	TGTGCCAGCAGTGGACCGACAGCTAACTATGGCTACACCTTC	CASSGPTANYGYTF
-	TRBJ1-2	TRBV29-1	-	TGCAGCGTTGCTATCCAGCGCTATGGCTACACCTTC	CSVAIQRYGYTF
-	TRBJ2-1	TRBV2	-	TGTGCCAGCAGTGAAGCGGGGTTCAACTTCAATGAGCAGTTCTTC	CASSEAGFNFNEQFF
TRBD1	TRBJ2-3	TRBV5-1	few	TGCGCCAGCAGCTTGTTGAGTGGACAGGGACAAGATACGCAGTATTTT	CASSLLSGQGQDTQYF
-	TRBJ2-7	TRBV5-1	-	TGCGCCAGCAGCTTAGGGACCACAAGCGAGCAGTACTTC	CASSLGTTSEQYF
TRBD1	TRBJ1-5	TRBV19	-	TGTGCCAGTAGTGCCCGGGACAGGGGGATTCATCAGCCCCAGCATTTT	CASSARDRGIHQPQHF
-	TRBJ1-1	TRBV5-1	few	-	CASSSSGPLNTEAFF
-	TRBJ2-5	TRBV10-3	few	TGTGCCATCAGTGCCACGGCCCAACAAGAGACCCAGTACTTC	CAISATAQQETQYF
-	TRBJ2-7	TRBV6-1	-	TGTGCCAGCACGGTTCGAACGGGGGTGTACGAGCAGTACTTC	CASTVRTGVYEQYF
-	TRBJ2-3	TRBV11-2	-	TGTGCCAGCAGCTTACCCCGGGCCCTCCCGGGCACAGATACGCAGTATTTT	CASSLPRALPGTDTQYF
-	TRBJ2-5	TRBV20-1	-	TGCAGTGCTAGGATTAGCAGAGAGACCCAGTACTTC	CSARISRETQYF
TRBD2	TRBJ2-5	TRBV5-1	-	TGCGCCAGCGGGAATAGCGGGTCTCAAGAGACCCAGTACTTC	CASGNSGSQETQYF
TRBD2	TRBJ2-1	TRBV15	-	TGTGCCACCAGCAGATCCCCTGGACTAGCGGGAGGTTTTGGCGAGCAGTTCTTC	CATSRSPGLAGGFGEQFF
-	TRBJ1-1	TRBV7-2	many	TGTGCCAGCAGCTTAGTTGGACAGAACACTGAAGCTTTCTTT	CASSLVGQNTEAFF
TRBD2	TRBJ2-7	TRBV29-1	few	TGCAGTGTGGGAGGGGACTACGAGCAGTACTTC	CSVGGDYEQYF
-	TRBJ2-7	TRBV6-1	-	TGTGCCAGCAGTAGTACTTCTCCAGGGGGGTTCGAGCAGTACTTC	CASSSTSPGGFEQYF
-	TRBJ2-1	TRBV12-3/TRBV12-4	-	TGTGCCAGCAGACGACAGAAACTCTCGGGCGGTGAGCAGTTCTTC	CASRRQKLSGGEQFF
TRBD2	TRBJ2-7	TRBV12-3/TRBV12-4	many	TGTGCCAGCAGTTTTACTAGCGGGAGGGCCTACGAGCAGTACTTC	CASSFTSGRAYEQYF
TRBD2	TRBJ2-1	TRBV7-2	-	TGTGCCAGCAGGTGGACTAGCGGGCCATCCTACAATGAGCAGTTCTTC	CASRWTSGPSYNEQFF
TRBD2	TRBJ2-3	TRBV7-3	few	TGTGCCAGCAGCCGGGGGGGCGCGCAGTATTTT	CASSRGGAQYF
-	TRBJ1-2	TRBV19	-	TGTGCCAGCACGGCAGGGGTTTTTGGGGGCTACACCTTC	CASTAGVFGGYTF
-	TRBJ1-1	TRBV20-1	few	TGCAGTTCGTTACCCTGGGACACTGAAGCTTTCTTT	CSSLPWDTEAFF
TRBD1	TRBJ1-1	TRBV20-1	few	TGCAGGGTTTTACAGGGGGTCATGAACACTGAAGCTTTCTTT	CRVLQGVMNTEAFF
-	TRBJ1-5	TRBV2	many	TGTGCCAGCAGAGGGGACAGCAATCAGCCCCAGCATTTT	CASRGDSNQPQHF
TRBD2	TRBJ2-1	TRBV2	few	TGTGCCAGCAGTGAGGGGGGGGTTGAGCAGTTCTTC	CASSEGGVEQFF
TRBD2	TRBJ2-5	TRBV20-1	many	TGCAGTGCTAGCCCCGCGGGGGACCTCCAAGAGACCCAGTACTTC	CSASPAGDLQETQYF
-	TRBJ1-1	TRBV29-1	many	TGCAGCGTTCGCCCCCGGGCCGAGAACACTGAAGCTTTCTTT	CSVRPRAENTEAFF
-	TRBJ2-1	TRBV29-1	many	TGCAGCGTTGTTGGTCGGGAGACAAGCGTGGGCAATGAGCAGTTCTTC	CSVVGRETSVGNEQFF
TRBD2	TRBJ2-3	TRBV12-3/TRBV12-4	many	TGTGCCAGCAGTCGACTAGCGGGGGGGCCAACAGATACGCAGTATTTT	CASSRLAGGPTDTQYF
TRBD2	TRBJ2-1	TRBV19	-	TGTGCCAGTACCCAGCGGGGGGTTACCTACAATGAGCAGTTCTTC	CASTQRGVTYNEQFF
TRBD2	TRBJ2-7	TRBV4-3	few	TGCGCCAGCAGCCACCAGACTAGCCCAGCCCCCTACGAGCAGTACTTC	CASSHQTSPAPYEQYF
-	TRBJ1-1	TRBV6-1	few	TGTGCCAGCAGCCGACAGACTGTTATGAACACTGAAGCTTTCTTT	CASSRQTVMNTEAFF
-	TRBJ2-4	TRBV12-3/TRBV12-4	-	TGTGCCAGCAGTTACCCAGGGAAAAACATTCAGTACTTC	CASSYPGKNIQYF
-	TRBJ2-7	TRBV10-3	-	TGTGCCATCAGTGACCCGGCAGCAGGATCCTACGAGCAGTACTTC	CAISDPAAGSYEQYF
-	TRBJ2-1	TRBV29-1	few	TGCAGCGTTGAGGGGCTAGCGTCCTACAATGAGCAGTTCTTC	CSVEGLASYNEQFF
-	TRBJ2-5	TRBV6-2/TRBV6-3	few	TGTGCCAGCAGTTCTCATGGCAGCCTGGGAGAGACCCAGTACTTC	CASSSHGSLGETQYF
TRBD2	TRBJ2-7	TRBV20-1	few	TGCAGTGCTAGTTCGGCGGGAGTCTACGAGCAGTACTTC	CSASSAGVYEQYF
-	TRBJ1-3	TRBV20-1	-	TGCAGTGCTAGGGGGGAGGAAAACACCATATATTTT	CSARGEENTIYF
TRBD1	TRBJ2-2	TRBV20-1	few	TGCAGTGCTAGGCGACAGGGGGACACCGGGGAGCTGTTTTTT	CSARRQGDTGELFF
TRBD2	TRBJ2-3	TRBV5-5	many	TGTGCCAGCACCTTCGAATGGACTAGATATTCAGATACGCAGTATTTT	CASTFEWTRYSDTQYF
-	TRBJ2-7	TRBV29-1	-	TGCAGCGTTGAAAGAGACGGAGCTGCGACCCCCTACGAGCAGTACTTC	CSVERDGAATPYEQYF
TRBD2	TRBJ2-3	TRBV10-3	few	TGTGCCATCCGAGGAAGCGGGGCAGATACGCAGTATTTT	CAIRGSGADTQYF
-	TRBJ2-2	TRBV9	-	TGTGCCAGCAGCGACCCATCAGGGTACACCGGGGAGCTGTTTTTT	CASSDPSGYTGELFF
-	TRBJ1-1	TRBV20-1	-	TGCAGTGCTAGAGATATGGGGGGGGCGACTTGGAACACTGAAGCTTTCTTT	CSARDMGGATWNTEAFF
-	TRBJ2-1	TRBV3-1	few	TGTGCCAGCAGCCAAGTAGAGTGGGAGCAGTTCTTC	CASSQVEWEQFF
TRBD2	TRBJ2-7	TRBV5-6	few	TGTGCCAGCAGCCTTTTTAGCGGGACCCTCTCCTACGAGCAGTACTTC	CASSLFSGTLSYEQYF
-	TRBJ2-2	TRBV6-5	-	TGTGCCAGCAGTTACCCCAGGGCCCCCACCGGGGAGCTGTTTTTT	CASSYPRAPTGELFF
-	TRBJ2-7	TRBV10-3	many	TGTGCCATCAGGCCGGGACCCTCCTACGAGCAGTACTTC	CAIRPGPSYEQYF
TRBD2	TRBJ2-3	TRBV6-1	-	TGTGCCAGCAGTGGGGGACTAGGCAGAGATACGCAGTATTTT	CASSGGLGRDTQYF